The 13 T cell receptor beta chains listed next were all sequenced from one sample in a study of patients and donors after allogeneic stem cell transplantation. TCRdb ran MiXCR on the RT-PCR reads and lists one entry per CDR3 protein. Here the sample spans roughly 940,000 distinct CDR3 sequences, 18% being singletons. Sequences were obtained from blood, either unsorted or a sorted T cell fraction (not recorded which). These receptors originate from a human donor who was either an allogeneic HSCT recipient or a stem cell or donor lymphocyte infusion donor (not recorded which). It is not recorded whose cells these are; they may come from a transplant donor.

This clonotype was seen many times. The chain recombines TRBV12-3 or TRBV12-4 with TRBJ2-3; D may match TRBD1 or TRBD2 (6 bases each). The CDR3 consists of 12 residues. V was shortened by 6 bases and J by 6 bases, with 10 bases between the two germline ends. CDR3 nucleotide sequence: TGTGCCAGCAGCATAGGGGGGGATACGCAGTATTTT. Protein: CASSIGGDTQYF.

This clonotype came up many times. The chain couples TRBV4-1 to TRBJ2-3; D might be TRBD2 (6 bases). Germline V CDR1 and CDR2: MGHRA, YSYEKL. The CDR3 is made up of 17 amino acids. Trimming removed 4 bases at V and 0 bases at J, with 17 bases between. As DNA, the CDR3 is TGCGCCAGCAGCCCAGGGAGGCGTTCACTGAGCACAGATACGCAGTATTTT. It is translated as CASSPGRRSLSTDTQYF.

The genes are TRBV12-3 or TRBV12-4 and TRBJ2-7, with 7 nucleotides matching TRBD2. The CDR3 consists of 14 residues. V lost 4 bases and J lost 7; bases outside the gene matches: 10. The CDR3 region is CASSWGGVTPEQYF. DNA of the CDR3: TGTGCCAGCAGTTGGGGGGGGGTAACTCCTGAGCAGTACTTC.

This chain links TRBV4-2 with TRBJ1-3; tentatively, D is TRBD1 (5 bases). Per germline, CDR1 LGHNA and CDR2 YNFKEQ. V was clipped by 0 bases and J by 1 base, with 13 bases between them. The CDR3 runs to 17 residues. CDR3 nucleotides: TGTGCCAGCAGCCAAGATGAGGGGACCTCTTCTGGAAACACCATATATTTT. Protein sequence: CASSQDEGTSSGNTIYF.

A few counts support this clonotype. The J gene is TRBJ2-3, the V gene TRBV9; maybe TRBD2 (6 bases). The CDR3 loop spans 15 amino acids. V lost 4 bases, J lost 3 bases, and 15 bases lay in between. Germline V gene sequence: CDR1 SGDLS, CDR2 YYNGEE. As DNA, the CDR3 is TGTGCCAGCAGCCCCCGACGGGAGCGGACAGATACGCAGTATTTT. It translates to CASSPRRERTDTQYF.

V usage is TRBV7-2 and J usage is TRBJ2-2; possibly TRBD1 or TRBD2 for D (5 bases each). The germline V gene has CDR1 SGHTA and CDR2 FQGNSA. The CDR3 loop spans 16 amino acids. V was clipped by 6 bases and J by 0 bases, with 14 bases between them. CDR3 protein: CASSRRDRSNTGELFF. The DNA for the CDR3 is TGTGCCAGCAGTAGACGGGACCGCTCGAACACCGGGGAGCTGTTTTTT. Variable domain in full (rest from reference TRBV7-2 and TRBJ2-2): GAGVSQSPSNKVTEKGKDVELRCDPISGHTALYWYRQSLGQGLEFLIYFQGNSAPDKSGLPSDRFSAERTGGSVSTLTIQRTQQEDSAVYLCASSRRDRSNTGELFFGEGSRLTVL.

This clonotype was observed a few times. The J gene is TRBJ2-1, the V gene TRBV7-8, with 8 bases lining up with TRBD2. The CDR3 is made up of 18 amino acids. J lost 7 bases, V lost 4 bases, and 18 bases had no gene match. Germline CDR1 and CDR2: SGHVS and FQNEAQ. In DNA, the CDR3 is TGTGCCAGCAGCTCCCCACCCCCTACGGGAGGGTTGGGGAATGAGCAGTTCTTC. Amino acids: CASSSPPPTGGLGNEQFF.

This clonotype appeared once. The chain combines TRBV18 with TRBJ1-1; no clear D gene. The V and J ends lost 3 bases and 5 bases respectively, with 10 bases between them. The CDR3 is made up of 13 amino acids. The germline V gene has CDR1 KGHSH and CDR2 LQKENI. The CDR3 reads CASSPTSSTEAFF. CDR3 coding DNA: TGTGCCAGCTCACCCACCTCATCTACTGAAGCTTTCTTT.

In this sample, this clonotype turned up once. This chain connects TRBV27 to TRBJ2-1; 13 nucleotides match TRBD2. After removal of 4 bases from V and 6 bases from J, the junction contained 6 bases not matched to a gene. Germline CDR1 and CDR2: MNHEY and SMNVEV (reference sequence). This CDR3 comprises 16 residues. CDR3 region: CASSYLLAGGPNEQFF. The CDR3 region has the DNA TGTGCCAGCAGTTACCTACTAGCGGGAGGGCCCAATGAGCAGTTCTTC.

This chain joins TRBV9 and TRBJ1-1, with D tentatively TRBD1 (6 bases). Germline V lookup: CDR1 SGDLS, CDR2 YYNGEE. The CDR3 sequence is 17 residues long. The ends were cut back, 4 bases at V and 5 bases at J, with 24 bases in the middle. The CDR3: CASSPGTSRLVKTEAFF. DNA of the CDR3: TGTGCCAGCAGCCCGGGGACATCCCGGCTGGTCAAAACTGAAGCTTTCTTT.

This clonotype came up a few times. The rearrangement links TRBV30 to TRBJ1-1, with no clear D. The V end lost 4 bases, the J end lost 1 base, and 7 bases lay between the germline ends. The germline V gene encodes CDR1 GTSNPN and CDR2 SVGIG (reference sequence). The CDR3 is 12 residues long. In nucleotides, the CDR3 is TGTGCCTGGATCGGAGCGAACACTGAAGCTTTCTTT. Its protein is CAWIGANTEAFF.

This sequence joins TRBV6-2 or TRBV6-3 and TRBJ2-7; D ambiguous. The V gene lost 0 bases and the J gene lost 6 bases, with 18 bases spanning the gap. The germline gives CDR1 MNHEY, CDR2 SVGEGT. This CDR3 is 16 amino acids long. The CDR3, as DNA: TGTGCCAGCAGTTACTCGATTAACCAGGTTAAATCCGAGCAGTACTTC. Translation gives CASSYSINQVKSEQYF.

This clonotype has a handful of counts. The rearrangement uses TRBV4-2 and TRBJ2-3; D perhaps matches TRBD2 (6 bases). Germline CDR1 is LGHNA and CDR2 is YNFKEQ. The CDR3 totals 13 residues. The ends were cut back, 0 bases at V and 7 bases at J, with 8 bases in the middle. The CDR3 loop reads CASSQEGGNTQYF. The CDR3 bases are TGTGCCAGCAGCCAAGAGGGGGGAAATACGCAGTATTTT.